Many counts were recorded for the clone carrying this T cell receptor beta chain. TCR beta CDR3 sequences were amplified from RNA transcripts. The TCR CDR3 was amplified in a first-round RT-PCR using the HTBI primer set. TCRdb ran MiXCR on the multiplex PCR reads and lists one entry per CDR3 protein. The sample includes around 540,000 distinct CDR3 sequences, 15% to 20% of them seen just once. The source of the sample is a study of T cells in Graves' hyperthyroidism and ophthalmopathy. Germline CDR1 and CDR2: DFQATT and SNEGSKA (reference sequence). The CDR3 contains 12 residues. V was trimmed by 1 base and J by 2 bases, leaving 6 bases between them.

The specimen was blood. The receptor comes from a woman aged 25 to 39 with Graves' ophthalmopathy. The chain couples TRBV20-1 to TRBJ2-7, with a weak D call TRBD1 (6 bases). The CDR3 reads CSARGTAYEQYF. The CDR3 DNA follows: TGCAGTGCTAGAGGGACAGCCTACGAGCAGTACTTC.